The clone carrying this T cell receptor beta chain was counted many times. This entry belongs to a study of naive and memory T cell subsets. An equimolar mix of two oligonucleotides served as the beta constant-region primer for TRBC1 and TRBC2. MiXCR was run by TCRdb on the UMI-ligation and nested PCR reads, yielding one entry per CDR3 protein. The sample has about 90,000 distinct CDR3 sequences; about 6.5% are singletons. CDR3 length equals 16 residues. Germline V CDR1 and CDR2: SGDLS, YYNGEE. Trimming at V came to 1 base and at J to 6 bases, leaving 10 bases not matched to a gene. The sequencing sample was made of central memory CD4+ T cells from blood. The chain couples TRBV9 to TRBJ2-3, with 8 bases that match TRBD2. The receptor was isolated from a human donor in good health. The CDR3 loop reads CASSVRPGRAEDTQYF. As DNA, the CDR3 is TGTGCCAGCAGCGTACGACCCGGGAGGGCCGAGGATACGCAGTATTTT.